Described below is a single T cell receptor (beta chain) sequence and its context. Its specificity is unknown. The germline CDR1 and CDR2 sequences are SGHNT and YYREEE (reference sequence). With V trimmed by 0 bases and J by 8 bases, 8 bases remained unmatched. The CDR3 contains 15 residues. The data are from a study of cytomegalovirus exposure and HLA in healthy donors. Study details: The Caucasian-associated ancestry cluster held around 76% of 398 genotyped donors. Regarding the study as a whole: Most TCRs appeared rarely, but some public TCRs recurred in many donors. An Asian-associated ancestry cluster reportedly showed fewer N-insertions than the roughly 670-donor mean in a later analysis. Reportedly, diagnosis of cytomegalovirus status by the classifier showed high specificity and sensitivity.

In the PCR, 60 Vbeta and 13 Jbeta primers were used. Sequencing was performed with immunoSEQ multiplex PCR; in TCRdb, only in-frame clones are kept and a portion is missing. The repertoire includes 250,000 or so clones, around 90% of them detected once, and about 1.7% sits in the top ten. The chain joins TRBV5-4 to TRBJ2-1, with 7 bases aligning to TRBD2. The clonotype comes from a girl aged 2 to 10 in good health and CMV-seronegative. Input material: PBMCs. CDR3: CASSLERGRRDEQFF. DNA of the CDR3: TGTGCCAGCAGCTTGGAACGCGGGAGAAGGGATGAGCAGTTCTTC.